A single sample gave rise to the 22 T cell receptor beta chains below, sequenced in a study of beta chain features in type 1 diabetes (dated by TCRdb to the late 2010s). The investigation overall reported the following: Type 1 diabetes patients showed a moderate but significant shortening of TCRB CDR3 length in all four CD4+ subsets.

Antigens for these TCRs are unknown. Library preparation used the immunoSEQ multiplex PCR assay. The High Capacity cDNA Reverse Transcription Kit was used to reverse transcribe all of the isolated RNA, meaning that expressed TCRB transcripts were what got sequenced. Entries here come from immuneACCESS through TCRdb and include only in-frame sequences with V and J called. Some clones fail to appear in such tables; in the studies checked, an unresolved V gene covers under half of the shortfall, and the cause of the remainder is unknown. For this sample the table gives about 26,000 clones, of which roughly 50% were detected only once. The ten top clones hold 0.3% to 0.35% of the sample. Sequences were obtained from stem cell memory CD4+ T cells from blood. This specimen's cell subset or site label, interpreted: stem cell-like memory CD4+ T cells. These receptor sequences come from a man under 40 with type 1 diabetes.

The chain combines TRBV12-5 with TRBJ1-5, with TRBD1 matching 9 bases. Germline CDR1 LGHNT, CDR2 FRNRAP. After removal of 4 bases from V and 7 bases from J, the junction contained 5 bases not matched to a gene. The length of the CDR3 is 14 residues. CDR3 sequence reads: CASGSGTGWQPQHF. The CDR3 nucleotides read TGTGCTAGTGGTTCCGGGACAGGGTGGCAGCCCCAGCATTTT.

V usage is TRBV5-1 and J usage is TRBJ2-3; weak D call: TRBD2 (5 bases). Germline assignment: CDR1 SGHRS and CDR2 YFSETQ. V was pared by 3 bases and J by 1 base, with 15 bases between. The length of the CDR3 is 16 residues. CDR3 in amino acids: CASSSRARGGTDTQYF. The CDR3 DNA reads TGCGCCAGCAGCTCCCGGGCCCGGGGTGGCACAGATACGCAGTATTTT.

There are a few counts of this clone. The chain has TRBV5-1 and TRBJ2-3; no firm D call. The V end lost 0 bases, the J end lost 0 bases, and 8 bases lay between the germline ends. The CDR3 runs to 15 residues. Per germline, CDR1 SGHRS and CDR2 YFSETQ. CDR3 sequence: CASSLAPSSTDTQYF. In nucleotides, the CDR3 is TGCGCCAGCAGCTTGGCCCCTTCTAGCACAGATACGCAGTATTTT.

Only a few counts were recorded for this clone. V usage is TRBV5-1 and J usage is TRBJ2-7; possibly TRBD1 for D (6 bases). The ends were cut back, 1 base at V and 2 bases at J, with 13 bases in the middle. Germline assignment: CDR1 SGHRS and CDR2 YFSETQ. The CDR3 sequence is 15 residues long. CDR3 sequence reads: CASSLNIQGTYEQYF. The CDR3 DNA sequence: TGCGCCAGCAGCTTGAATATACAGGGTACCTACGAGCAGTACTTC.

This chain connects TRBV2 to TRBJ2-3; perhaps TRBD2 as D (6 bases). CDR3 length: 15 residues. The germline gives CDR1 SNHLY, CDR2 FYNNEI. Trimming pared 5 bases from V and 2 bases from J, leaving 14 bases between. The CDR3 sequence is CASSIFAGYTDTQYF. CDR3 DNA sequence: TGTGCCAGCAGTATTTTCGCGGGGTACACAGATACGCAGTATTTT.

This clone has only a few counts. V is TRBV4-2 and J is TRBJ1-2; 9 bases match TRBD1. The CDR3 is 16 residues long. The J segment lost 3 bases and the V segment lost 3 bases, leaving 8 bases of the junction unmatched. Germline loops: CDR1 LGHNA, CDR2 YNFKEQ. Here the CDR3 reads CASSQQQGARDYGYTF. Written as DNA, the CDR3 is TGTGCCAGCAGCCAGCAACAGGGGGCGAGGGACTATGGCTACACCTTC.

Only a few counts were recorded for this clone. The CDR3 DNA sequence: TGTGCCAGCAGTCCGAATAGCTGGAGCTCCTACGAGCAGTACTTC. Translated, it gives CASSPNSWSSYEQYF. This chain links TRBV25-1 with TRBJ2-7; D gene uncertain. V lost 5 bases to trimming and J lost 0 bases, with 14 bases between them. CDR1 is MGHDK and CDR2 is SYGVNS in the germline V gene. This CDR3 has 15 amino acids.

This clone was seen just once. This rearrangement joins TRBV19 to TRBJ1-1, with D perhaps matching TRBD1 (6 bases). Trimming cost V 1 base and J 5 bases, with 11 bases left between them. Germline CDR1 reads LNHDA; CDR2 reads SQIVND (reference sequence). The CDR3 runs 14 residues. The CDR3 DNA reads TGTGCCAGTAGTATAGGGGGGCTGGGGACTGAAGCTTTCTTT. Translation gives CASSIGGLGTEAFF.

The V gene is TRBV12-5, the J gene TRBJ2-3, with D maybe TRBD1 (5 bases). There are 14 residues in the CDR3. Trimming cost V 1 base and J 2 bases, with 7 bases left between them. The germline CDR1 and CDR2 sequences are LGHNT and FRNRAP. The CDR3 nucleotides are TGTGCTAGTGGTTTGGAAGGGGACACAGATACGCAGTATTTT. It translates to CASGLEGDTDTQYF.

This clone was recorded a few times. The chain recombines TRBV5-4 with TRBJ1-2; tentatively, D is TRBD1 (6 bases). Germline CDR1 is SGHNT and CDR2 is YYREEE (reference sequence). This CDR3 has 16 residues. V was shortened by 0 bases and J by 2 bases, with 14 bases between the two germline ends. This CDR3 reads CASSLGGLTGNYGYTF. The CDR3 DNA follows: TGTGCCAGCAGCTTGGGCGGTTTGACAGGCAACTATGGCTACACCTTC.

In its sample, this clone was seen once. V gene TRBV19 combines with J gene TRBJ2-1; TRBD2 agrees at 11 bases. The germline CDR1 and CDR2 sequences are LNHDA and SQIVND (reference sequence). This CDR3 comprises 17 residues. V dropped 7 bases and J dropped 7; count of bases not matched to a gene: 15. Written as DNA, the CDR3 is TGTGCCAGTACTGATGAACGACTAGCGGGAAGTCAAAATGAGCAGTTCTTC. Protein: CASTDERLAGSQNEQFF.

This clone was seen a handful of times. The genes are TRBV11-2 and TRBJ1-5, with TRBD1 identical over 8 bases. Germline V lookup: CDR1 SGHAT, CDR2 FQNNGV. This CDR3 is built from 15 residues. With V trimmed by 5 bases and J by 5 bases, 8 bases remained unmatched. DNA of the CDR3: TGTGCCAGCAGCCCGGGGACAGGCCTACATCAGCCCCAGCATTTT. It codes for CASSPGTGLHQPQHF.

The rearrangement uses TRBV10-2 and TRBJ2-7, with 10 bases matching TRBD1. The CDR3 length is 15 residues. V was pared by 4 bases and J by 7 bases, with 10 bases of the junction left unmatched. Germline V gene sequence: CDR1 WSHSY, CDR2 SAAADI. The CDR3 spells CASSVQDRGSSEQYF. CDR3 nucleotides: TGCGCCAGCAGTGTCCAGGACAGGGGGTCGAGTGAGCAGTACTTC.

V gene TRBV19 combines with J gene TRBJ1-4; 9 bases agree with TRBD1. Germline CDR1 reads LNHDA; CDR2 reads SQIVND (reference sequence). This CDR3 spans 13 amino acids. V trimming: 9 bases; J trimming: 6 bases; junction bases outside the gene matches: 5. The CDR3 sequence: CASYRTGDEKLFF. CDR3 in DNA: TGTGCCAGCTATCGGACAGGGGATGAAAAACTGTTTTTT.

The V call is TRBV19, the J call TRBJ2-5; TRBD2 is a possible D gene (5 bases). This CDR3 region has 14 residues. The germline CDR1 and CDR2 sequences are LNHDA and SQIVND (reference sequence). V was shortened by 6 bases and J by 2 bases, with 13 bases between the two germline ends. CDR3 sequence (DNA): TGTGCCAGTAGACAGTACTGGGAGCAAGAGACCCAGTACTTC. Amino acids: CASRQYWEQETQYF.

Of note for this clone: The same CDR3 can be traced to other DNA sequences in this sample. The chain employs TRBV30 and TRBJ2-3; no firm D call. The germline V gene encodes CDR1 GTSNPN and CDR2 SVGIG (reference sequence). The length of the CDR3 is 11 residues. V lost 0 bases, J lost 4 bases, and 2 bases lay in between. CDR3 amino acids: CAWSVSDTQYF. CDR3 sequence (DNA): TGTGCCTGGAGTGTCTCAGATACGCAGTATTTT. Variable domain in full (rest from reference TRBV30 and TRBJ2-3): SQTIHQWPATLVQPVGSPLSLECTVEGTSNPNLYWYRQAAGRGLQLLFYSVGIGQISSEVPQNLSASRPQDRQFILSSKKLLLSDSGFYLCAWSVSDTQYFGPGTRLTVL.

The V call is TRBV2, the J call TRBJ1-1; no reliable D call. Trimming took off 6 bases at V and 7 bases at J, with 21 bases between the two ends. The CDR3 has 15 amino acids. Germline loops: CDR1 SNHLY, CDR2 FYNNEI. CDR3 coding DNA: TGTGCCAGCAGCTTATCACAACTGACTACGGGTGAAGCTTTCTTT. This codes for CASSLSQLTTGEAFF.

This clone was counted between two and nine times. The J gene is TRBJ2-1, the V gene TRBV2; possibly TRBD2 for D (5 bases). This CDR3 is 14 amino acids long. V was shortened by 2 bases and J by 6 bases, with 11 bases between the two germline ends. Germline V gives CDR1 SNHLY, CDR2 FYNNEI. The CDR3 is CASSETGVGNEQFF. CDR3 in DNA: TGTGCCAGCAGTGAAACCGGGGTTGGCAATGAGCAGTTCTTC.

This clone turned up a few times. J is TRBJ2-7 and V is TRBV18; 7 nucleotides agree with TRBD1. V gave up 2 bases and J gave up 9 bases; unmatched junction bases: 10. There are 14 residues in the CDR3. Germline V CDR1 and CDR2: KGHSH, LQKENI. CDR3 coding DNA: TGTGCCAGCTCACCAGAGACAGGGACCCGCTGGCAGTACTTC. It is translated as CASSPETGTRWQYF.

The V gene is TRBV5-1, the J gene TRBJ2-7; TRBD2 is a possible D gene (5 bases). The CDR3 sequence is 15 residues long. Germline CDR1 is SGHRS and CDR2 is YFSETQ. Trimming shortened V by 0 bases and J by 3 bases, and 13 bases separated the two germline ends. CDR3 sequence: CASSLGTADDYEQYF. DNA for the CDR3: TGCGCCAGCAGCTTGGGGACTGCCGACGACTACGAGCAGTACTTC. The full variable domain, rest sourced from reference TRBV5-1 and TRBJ2-7, is KAGVTQTPRYLIKTRGQQVTLSCSPISGHRSVSWYQQTPGQGLQFLFEYFSETQRNKGNFPGRFSGRQFSNSRSEMNVSTLELGDSALYLCASSLGTADDYEQYFGPGTRLTVT.

The chain has TRBV5-4 and TRBJ2-7; 10 nucleotides match TRBD1. Germline V gene lookup returns CDR1 SGHNT and CDR2 YYREEE (reference sequence). V trimming: 4 bases; J trimming: 0 bases; junction bases outside the gene matches: 7. This CDR3 has 16 residues. The CDR3 sequence is CASSLGTGANSYEQYF. For the CDR3, the DNA is TGTGCCAGCAGCCTAGGGACAGGGGCTAACTCCTACGAGCAGTACTTC.

This clone has more than one count but fewer than ten. For the CDR3, the DNA is TGTGCCAGCAGCTTCCGAGGGACAGCGAACACCGGGGAGCTGTTTTTT. It is translated as CASSFRGTANTGELFF. V is TRBV7-9 and J is TRBJ2-2; 7 nucleotides match TRBD1. The CDR3 totals 16 residues. Germline V gene sequence: CDR1 SEHNR, CDR2 FQNEAQ (reference sequence). J lost 0 bases, V lost 3 bases, and 4 bases had no gene match.